This entry is about one TCR beta chain. Its antigen is as yet unknown. The CDR3 sequence is 13 residues long. Germline CDR1 and CDR2: LNHDA and SQIVND (reference sequence). The data were taken from a study of T cells in Graves' hyperthyroidism and ophthalmopathy. Whole-study results and caveats: Most clonotypes expanded in the thyroid (above 0.001) were also present in blood.

TCR beta CDR3 region amplification was performed from RNA transcripts. With the HTBI primer set, the TCR CDR3 went through a first round of RT-PCR. TCRdb passed the multiplex PCR reads through MiXCR, listing each CDR3 protein once. The table has 500,000 to 650,000 distinct CDR3 sequences, 14% seen once; the top ten hold over 11%. Those with hyperthyroidism were 18 to 65 years old, newly diagnosed, and ill for under 2 months. Source material for PBMCs was about 11 ml fresh peripheral blood. The TCR sequence derives from a woman aged 40-49 years with Graves' hyperthyroidism. Sequenced material: blood. V gene TRBV19 combines with J gene TRBJ2-7; 7 positions agree with TRBD1. Judging by the DNA end, TRBJ2-1 fits better; the J call may be wrong. CDR3 in amino acids: CASRETGPYEQFF. The DNA of the CDR3 is TGTGCCAGTAGAGAGACAGGGCCCTACGAGCAGTTCTTC.